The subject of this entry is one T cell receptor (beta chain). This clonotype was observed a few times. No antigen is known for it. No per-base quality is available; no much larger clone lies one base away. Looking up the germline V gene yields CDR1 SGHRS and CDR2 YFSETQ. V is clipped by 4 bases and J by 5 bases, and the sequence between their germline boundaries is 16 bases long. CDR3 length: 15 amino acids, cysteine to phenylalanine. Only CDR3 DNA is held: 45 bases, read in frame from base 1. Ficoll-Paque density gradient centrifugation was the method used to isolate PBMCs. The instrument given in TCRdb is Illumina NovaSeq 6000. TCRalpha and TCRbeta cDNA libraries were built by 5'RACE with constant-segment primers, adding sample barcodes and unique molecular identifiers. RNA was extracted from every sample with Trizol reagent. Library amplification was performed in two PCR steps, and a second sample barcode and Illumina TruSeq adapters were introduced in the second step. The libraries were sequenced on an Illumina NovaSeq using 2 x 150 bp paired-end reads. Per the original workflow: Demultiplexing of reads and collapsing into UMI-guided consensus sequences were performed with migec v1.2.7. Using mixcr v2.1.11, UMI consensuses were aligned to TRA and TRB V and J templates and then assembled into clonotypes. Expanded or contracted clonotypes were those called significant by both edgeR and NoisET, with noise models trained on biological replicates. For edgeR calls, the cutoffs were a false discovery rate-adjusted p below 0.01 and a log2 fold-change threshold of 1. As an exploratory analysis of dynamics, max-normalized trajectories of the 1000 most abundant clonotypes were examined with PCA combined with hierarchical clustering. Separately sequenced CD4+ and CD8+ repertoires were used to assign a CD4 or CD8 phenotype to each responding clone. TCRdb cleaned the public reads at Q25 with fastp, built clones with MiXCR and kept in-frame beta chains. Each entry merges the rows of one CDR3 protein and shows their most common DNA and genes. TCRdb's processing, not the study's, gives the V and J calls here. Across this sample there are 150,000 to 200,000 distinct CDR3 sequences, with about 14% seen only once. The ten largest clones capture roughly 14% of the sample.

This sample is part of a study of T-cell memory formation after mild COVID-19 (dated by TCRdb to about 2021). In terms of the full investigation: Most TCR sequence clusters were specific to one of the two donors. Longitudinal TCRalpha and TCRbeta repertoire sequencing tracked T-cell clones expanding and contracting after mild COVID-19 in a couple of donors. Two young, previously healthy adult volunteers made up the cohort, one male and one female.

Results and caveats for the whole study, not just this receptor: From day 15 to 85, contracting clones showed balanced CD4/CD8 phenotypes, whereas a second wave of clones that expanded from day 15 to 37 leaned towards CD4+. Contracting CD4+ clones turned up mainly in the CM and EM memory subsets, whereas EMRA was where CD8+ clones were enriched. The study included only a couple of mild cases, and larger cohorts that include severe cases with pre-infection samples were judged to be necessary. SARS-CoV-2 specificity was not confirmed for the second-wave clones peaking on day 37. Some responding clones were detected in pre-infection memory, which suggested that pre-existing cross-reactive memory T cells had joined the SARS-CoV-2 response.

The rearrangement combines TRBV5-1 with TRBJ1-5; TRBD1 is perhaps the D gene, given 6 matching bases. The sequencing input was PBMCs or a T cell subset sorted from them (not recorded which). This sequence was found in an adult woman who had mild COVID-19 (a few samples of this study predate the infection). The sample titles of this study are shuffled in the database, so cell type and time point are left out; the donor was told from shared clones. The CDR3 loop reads CASSPGGAEDQPQHF. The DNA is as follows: TGCGCCAGCAGCCCGGGGGGGGCTGAGGATCAGCCCCAGCATTTT.